These 5 T cell receptor beta chains originate from one sample sequenced in a study of shared clonotypes between healthy human individuals. Repertoires were generated with immunoSEQ multiplex PCR, while TCRdb's copy carries only in-frame clones and drops some. Counted here are roughly 2,500,000 clones, approximately 93% occurring once; the ten biggest clones make up 0.36%. The sequencing sample was made of naive CD4+ T cells from PBMCs. Indicated subset: CD45RA+ positively selected. The receptors derive from a man aged 18 to 30 in good health. Some clones in this sample may be carry-over from other donors' samples.

V usage is TRBV5-1 and J usage is TRBJ2-7; 11 nucleotides match TRBD2. V was pared by 4 bases and J by 4 bases, with 7 bases of the junction left unmatched. The CDR3 runs 15 residues. Germline V gives CDR1 SGHRS, CDR2 YFSETQ. CDR3 bases: TGCGCCAGCAGCACGGGACTAGCGGAGCCTTACGAGCAGTACTTC. Translating gives CASSTGLAEPYEQYF.

This rearrangement joins TRBV5-1 to TRBJ2-6; no definite D call. The CDR3 consists of 16 residues. V dropped 4 bases and J dropped 0 bases, with 11 bases sitting between them. Germline CDR1 reads SGHRS; CDR2 reads YFSETQ. CDR3: CASSLRQPSGANVLTF. The CDR3 DNA reads as TGCGCCAGCAGCCTGAGGCAGCCCTCTGGGGCCAACGTCCTGACTTTC.

Remarks on this clone: The germline gene is not matched at one end of the junction; a read error may be the cause. This chain links TRBV5-1 with TRBJ2-1, with D perhaps assigned TRBD1 or TRBD2 (6 bases each). Germline V gene data show CDR1 as SGHRS and CDR2 as YFSETQ. The CDR3 is 15 amino acids. This chain's CDR3 is CASRLGPGGGNEQFF. The CDR3 DNA follows: TGCGCCAGCAGATTGGGGCCTGGAGGGGGCAATGAGCAGTTCTTC.

The V gene is TRBV11-2, the J gene TRBJ1-2; D might be TRBD1 (6 bases). The germline gives CDR1 SGHAT, CDR2 FQNNGV. The CDR3 spans 14 residues. Trimming took off 5 bases at V and 2 bases at J, with 12 bases between the two ends. CDR3: CASSPTGTNYGYTF. The CDR3 DNA reads TGTGCCAGCAGCCCAACCGGGACAAACTATGGCTACACCTTC.

This clone has a single count. The J gene is TRBJ2-7, the V gene TRBV5-4, with a possible D match to TRBD2 (6 bases). CDR1 and CDR2 from the germline V gene are SGHNT and YYREEE (reference sequence). The V end lost 3 bases, the J end lost 4 bases, and 17 bases lay between the germline ends. The length of the CDR3 is 15 residues. CDR3 amino acids: CASSSKTSFGYEQYF. In DNA form, the CDR3 reads TGTGCCAGCAGCTCCAAGACTAGTTTCGGTTACGAGCAGTACTTC.